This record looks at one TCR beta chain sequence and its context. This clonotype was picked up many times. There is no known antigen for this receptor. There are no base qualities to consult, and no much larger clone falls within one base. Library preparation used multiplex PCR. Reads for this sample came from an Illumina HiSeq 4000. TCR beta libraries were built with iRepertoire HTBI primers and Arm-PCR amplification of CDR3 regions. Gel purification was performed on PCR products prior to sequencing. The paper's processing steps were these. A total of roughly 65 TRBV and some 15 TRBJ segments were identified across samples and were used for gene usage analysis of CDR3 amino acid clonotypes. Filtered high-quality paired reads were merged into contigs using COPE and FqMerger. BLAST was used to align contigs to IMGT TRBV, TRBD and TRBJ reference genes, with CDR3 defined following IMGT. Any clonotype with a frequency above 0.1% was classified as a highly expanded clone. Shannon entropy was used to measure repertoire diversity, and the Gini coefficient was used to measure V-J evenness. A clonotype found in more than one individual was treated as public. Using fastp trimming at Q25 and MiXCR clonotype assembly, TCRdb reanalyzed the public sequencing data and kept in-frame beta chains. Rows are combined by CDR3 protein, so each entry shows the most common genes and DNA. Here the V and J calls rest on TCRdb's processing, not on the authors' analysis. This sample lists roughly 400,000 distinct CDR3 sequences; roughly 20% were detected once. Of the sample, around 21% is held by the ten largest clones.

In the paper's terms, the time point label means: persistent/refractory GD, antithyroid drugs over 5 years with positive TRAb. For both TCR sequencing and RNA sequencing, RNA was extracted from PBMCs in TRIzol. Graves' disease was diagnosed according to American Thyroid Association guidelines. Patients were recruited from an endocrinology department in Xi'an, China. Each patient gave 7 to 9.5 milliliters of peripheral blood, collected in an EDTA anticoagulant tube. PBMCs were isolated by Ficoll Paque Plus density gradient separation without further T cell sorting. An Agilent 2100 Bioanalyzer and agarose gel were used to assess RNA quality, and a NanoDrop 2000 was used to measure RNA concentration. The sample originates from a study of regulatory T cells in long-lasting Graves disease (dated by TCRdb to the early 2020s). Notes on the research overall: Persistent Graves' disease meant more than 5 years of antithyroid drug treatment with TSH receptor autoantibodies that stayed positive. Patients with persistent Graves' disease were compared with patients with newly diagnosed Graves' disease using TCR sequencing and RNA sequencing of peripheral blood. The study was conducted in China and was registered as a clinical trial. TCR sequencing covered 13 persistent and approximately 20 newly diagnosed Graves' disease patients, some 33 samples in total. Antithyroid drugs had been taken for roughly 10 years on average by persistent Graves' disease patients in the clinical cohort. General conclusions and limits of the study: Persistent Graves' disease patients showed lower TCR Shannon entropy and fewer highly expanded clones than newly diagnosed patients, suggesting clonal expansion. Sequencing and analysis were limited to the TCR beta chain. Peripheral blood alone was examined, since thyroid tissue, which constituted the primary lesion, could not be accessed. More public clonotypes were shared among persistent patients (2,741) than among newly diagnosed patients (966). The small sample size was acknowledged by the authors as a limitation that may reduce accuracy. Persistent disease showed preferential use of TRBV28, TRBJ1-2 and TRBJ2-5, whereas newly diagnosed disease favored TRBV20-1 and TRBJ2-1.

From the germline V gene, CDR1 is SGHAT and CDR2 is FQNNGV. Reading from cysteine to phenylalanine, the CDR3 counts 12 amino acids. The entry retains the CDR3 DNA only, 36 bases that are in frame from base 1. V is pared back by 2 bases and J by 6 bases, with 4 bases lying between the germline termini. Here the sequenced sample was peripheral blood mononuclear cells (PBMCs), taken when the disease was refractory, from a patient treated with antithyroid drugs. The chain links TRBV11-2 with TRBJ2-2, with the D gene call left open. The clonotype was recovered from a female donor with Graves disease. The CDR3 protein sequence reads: CASSLKPGELFF. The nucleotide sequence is TGTGCCAGCAGCTTAAAACCCGGGGAGCTGTTTTTT. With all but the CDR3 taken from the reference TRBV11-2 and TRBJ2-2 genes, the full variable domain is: EAGVAQSPRYKIIEKRQSVAFWCNPISGHATLYWYQQILGQGPKLLIQFQNNGVVDDSQLPKDRFSAERLKGVDSTLKIQPAKLEDSAVYLCASSLKPGELFFGEGSRLTVL.